This T cell receptor beta chain was captured in a study of HIV-infected patients and healthy controls (dated by TCRdb to the mid-2010s). For context, the study as a whole: CD4 counts rose modestly but significantly in about 85% of the 16 patients after three months of therapy, yet stayed below normal ranges. The question the study tested was whether immune perturbation and reconstitution could be captured by deep TCR repertoire sequencing of small blood samples from HIV patients. Relative to controls, total CDR3 counts per chain did not differ significantly, and patients lacked overall T-cell lymphocytopenia. Viral load became undetectable in about 70% of the 16 patients by the second bleed and in all patients after a further year of therapy. No consistent shift in CD8 counts was seen during early therapy, whereas a slight rise was seen in the CD4:CD8 ratio.

SuperScript III was used to reverse transcribe 500 ng RNA with primers targeting the alpha and beta constant regions. Separate alpha and beta chain libraries were generated by chain-specific third strand synthesis with multiplexing indices. In the protocol, all rearrangements within a chain were amplified with a single primer pair so that primer bias was avoided, and molecular barcodes were added to each cDNA molecule. T4 RNA Ligase 1 joined purified cDNA to a 5' RACE adapter that carried a random hexamer and the SP2 sequencing primer site. With slow temperature ramps used to favor optimal annealing, second strand synthesis was primed from the SP2 site with Phusion polymerase. Joined together, two random hexamer sequences that had both been added before amplification formed the 12-nucleotide barcode of each molecule. A short first PCR added P5 and P7 adapter elements plus a second index, followed by a roughly 25-cycle amplification PCR with P5s and P7 primers. A total of 25 to 30 PCR cycles were applied to the libraries, which were quantified on a Qubit, sized on a Bioanalyzer, and diluted to 3 to 4.5 nM. Sequencing of the normalized libraries was performed on an Illumina MiSeq with 2 x 250 paired-end kits. Into around 9.4 ul Tris-Cl, the reverse transcription reactions were eluted following cleanup on MinElute columns. Adapter ligations were incubated for about 22 hours at 16 degrees C and subsequently purified with AMPure XP beads at a 1:1 ratio. The published analysis was carried out like this. A modified Decombinator processed the demultiplexed FASTQ files and output V, J, insert and barcode information. Sequences that shared a barcode but differed from the dominant sequence were treated as errors and discarded, and barcodes were clustered at Levenshtein distance 3 and counted to estimate the original cDNA molecules. The R packages ineq, vegan, igraph and RCytoscape were used for downstream analyses, together with IMGT nomenclature and CDR3 definitions. V gene usage was computed over distinct sequences, each TCR counted once to avoid skew from clonal expansion. Similarity networks connected unique CDR3 amino acid sequences within a donor whenever two sequences differed by a single Levenshtein edit. In the repertoires, a search was made for a compiled set of published HIV-specific CDR3s (over 80 alpha, several hundred beta) and CMV-specific CDR3s (under 14 alpha, 240 or so beta). Random subsampling to size-matched repertoires demonstrated that the decreased diversity in patients did not result from their lower sequence numbers. The public reads were reprocessed in TCRdb via fastp at Q25 and MiXCR, keeping in-frame beta chains. Duplicate CDR3 protein sequences are folded into a single record with the most common DNA and genes. TCRdb, rather than the study authors, made the V and J calls. The sample records some 4,300 distinct CDR3 sequences, around 5.9% of which are singletons. The ten largest clonotypes hold approximately 35% of the sample.

Taken from the germline V gene (reference sequence), the CDR1 and CDR2 loops are SEHNR and FQNEAQ. The V and J ends are trimmed by 1 base and 5 bases, leaving 17 bases between them. The CDR3 sequence holds 16 residues, the cysteine and phenylalanine included. The sequence is cut down to CDR3 DNA, 48 bases in frame from base 1. What the work shows at the level of the full study, not this receptor alone: HIV-associated CDR3s exhibited a significant reduction in frequency during therapy, whereas CMV-associated CDR3s exhibited no significant change, although the majority increased in frequency. Significantly higher mean Gini indices were seen in HIV-infected repertoires than in controls, possibly reflecting oligoclonality. Both the Jaccard index and the count of highly shared sequences showed that healthy controls shared more CDR3s between individuals than HIV+ patients did. Alpha-chain CDR3s from MAIT cells appeared at high frequency in healthy controls but were severely depleted in HIV+ repertoires. The observed differences in diversity were not explained by the slight differences in age and sex profiles between the study cohorts. In the study, no determination of donor HLA types was made. The apparent post-therapy recovery of the Gini index in HIV-infected patients was not reproduced in size-matched repertoire data. Processing included only sixteen HIV-infected individuals, and this was regarded by the authors as a major limit on how widely the findings apply. Alpha-beta chain pairing was not determined in the samples. Comparisons were complicated by unequal numbers of distinct sequences between patients and controls, and rare events from HIV-infected data were overweighted by size-matching. The use of whole blood limited sequencing depth and precluded separation of the dynamics of distinct T-cell subpopulations. Significantly different mean usage between HIV-infected patients and controls was observed for eight alpha and eight beta V genes. Compared with untreated HIV+ repertoires, healthy control repertoires had roughly threefold more distinct CDR3s and a higher Shannon diversity. Only roughly 12 weeks of therapy was reflected in the treated samples, a period arguably too short to observe immune reconstitution given low adult thymic output.

This clonotype has just a few counts. It lacks a known antigen. Per-base quality was not reported, and no clone a single base away is much larger than it. Follow-up blood from HIV-infected patients was collected roughly three months, about 14 weeks, after antiretroviral therapy began. Whole blood was used without fractionating the cells, so the repertoire represented all peripheral T cells without sorting. For RNA extraction, an approximately 2.3 ml sample of peripheral blood was drawn into Tempus tubes. Patients with febrile or AIDS-related illness, tumors, hepatitis B or C coinfection, immunomodulatory therapy, recent vaccination or treatment interruptions were excluded from enrollment. Residual genomic DNA was removed with the TURBO-DNase kit and globin mRNA was depleted with GLOBINclear.

The chain uses TRBV7-9 and TRBJ2-5; the best D guess is TRBD2, with 6 bases matching. The starting material was blood, obtained during antiretroviral therapy. This clonotype was sampled from an adult with HIV infection. The encoded CDR3 is CASSLVGLWEEETQYF. In nucleotides, the sequence is TGTGCCAGCAGCTTAGTGGGCCTCTGGGAGGAGGAGACCCAGTACTTC. This CDR3, with the reference TRBV7-9 and TRBJ2-5 proteins standing in past its ends, gives the full variable domain DTGVSQNPRHKITKRGQNVTFRCDPISEHNRLYWYRQTLGQGPEFLTYFQNEAQLEKSRLLSDRFSAERPKGSFSTLEIQRTEQGDSAMYLCASSLVGLWEEETQYFGPGTRLLVL.